Listed below are T cell receptor beta chains from one sample, sequenced in a study of early T cells in non-severe SARS-CoV-2 infection. TCRdb ran MiXCR on the 5' RACE reads and lists one entry per CDR3 protein. The sample records about 33,000 distinct CDR3 sequences, roughly 5.6% being singletons. The source material was whole blood. All receptors come from an adult who was a healthcare worker with PCR-confirmed SARS-CoV-2 infection or an uninfected control (not recorded which). Both conserved end residues are part of each CDR3. D genes are given only for firm matches. Size tells how often a clone was seen (once, few, many) or the class of an expanded clone, and some rows leave it out.

clone size | J gene | V gene | D gene | CDR3 DNA | CDR3 protein
few | TRBJ1-6 | TRBV7-6 | . | TGTGCCAGCAGCTCCGCAGGGCAATTTGGTAATTCACCCCTCCACTTT | CASSSAGQFGNSPLHF
many | TRBJ2-7 | TRBV11-2 | TRBD1 | TGTGCCAGCAGCAGACAGGGATACGAGCAGTACTTC | CASSRQGYEQYF
many | TRBJ1-1 | TRBV29-1 | . | TGCTCCGGACGAGAACAAACTGAAGCTTTCTTT | CSGREQTEAFF
. | TRBJ1-4 | TRBV28 | . | TGTGCCAGCAGCCCGGGACCCTCGGAAGAAAAACTGTTTTTT | CASSPGPSEEKLFF
few | TRBJ1-1 | TRBV5-1 | . | TGCACCAGCAGCCTGGACGGGGCCACTGAAGCTTTCTTT | CTSSLDGATEAFF
many | TRBJ2-3 | TRBV6-2/TRBV6-3 | . | TGTGCCAGCAAGGCCGCCACAGATACGCAGTATTTT | CASKAATDTQYF
. | TRBJ1-5 | TRBV18 | . | TGTGCCAGCTCACCGTCGGGATTCAATCAGCCCCAGCATTTT | CASSPSGFNQPQHF
many | TRBJ2-1 | TRBV3-1 | . | TGTGCCAGCAGCCAAGAGAGTGAGCAGTTCTTC | CASSQESEQFF
many | TRBJ1-2 | TRBV20-1 | . | TGCAGTGCTAGAGATATGGCAGAGTACTATGGCTACACCTTC | CSARDMAEYYGYTF
. | TRBJ2-1 | TRBV5-1 | . | TGCGCCAGCAGCTTGGTGCCGGGGAGCGGAGAGAATGAGCAGTTCTTC | CASSLVPGSGENEQFF
many | TRBJ2-1 | TRBV11-2 | TRBD2 | TGTGCCAGCAGCCTGGGAGGGCCGATCACTGAGCAGTTCTTC | CASSLGGPITEQFF
many | TRBJ2-5 | TRBV7-2 | TRBD2 | TGTGCCAGCAGCTTCCAGCGGGGGGTCCAAGAGACCCAGTACTTC | CASSFQRGVQETQYF
many | TRBJ2-3 | TRBV4-3 | . | TGCGCCAGCAGCCAAGAGTGGGCGGGGGATACGCAGTATTTT | CASSQEWAGDTQYF
. | TRBJ2-5 | TRBV30 | . | TGTGCCTGGAGTGTAGGAGTACAAGAGACCCAGTACTTC | CAWSVGVQETQYF
. | TRBJ2-2 | TRBV7-9 | TRBD1 | TGTGCCAGCAGCCGACAGGGCGGCGGGGAGCTGTTTTTT | CASSRQGGGELFF
many | TRBJ2-6 | TRBV7-9 | TRBD1 | TGTGCCAGCAGCTCAGGACGGACAGGTGGGGCCAACGTCCTGACTTTC | CASSSGRTGGANVLTF
many | TRBJ1-4 | TRBV20-1 | . | TGCAGTGCTGGGGGCGCGGGGGTGGGCGAAAAACTGTTTTTT | CSAGGAGVGEKLFF
many | TRBJ1-1 | TRBV18 | TRBD1 | TGTGCCAGCTCACGTACAGGGGGCCTGAACACTGAAGCTTTCTTT | CASSRTGGLNTEAFF
many | TRBJ1-1 | TRBV5-1 | . | TGCGCCAGCACTAGACAGCCGAACACTGAAGCTTTCTTT | CASTRQPNTEAFF
many | TRBJ2-1 | TRBV20-1 | . | TGCAGTGCCACGGACCCCCTTAGCCTCAATGAGCAGTTCTTC | CSATDPLSLNEQFF
few | TRBJ2-4 | TRBV11-3 | . | TGTGCCAGCAGCTTGGACAGCCGACCAAGTCAGTACTTC | CASSLDSRPSQYF
few | TRBJ2-5 | TRBV28 | TRBD1 | TGTGCCAGCAATCCCGAGACAGGGGGCGTTCGGAGAGAGACCCAGTACTTC | CASNPETGGVRRETQYF